Below are 6 T cell receptor beta chains sequenced from a single sample in a study of identifying expanded T cells in peripheral blood. Profiled with immunoSEQ multiplex PCR; TCRdb holds only in-frame clones, not every one. The table has 80,000 to 90,000 clones, approximately 83% seen once. Sequenced material: blood. Receptor source: a person aged 18 to 75 in good health.

V is TRBV9 and J is TRBJ2-7; 7 bases match TRBD2. Germline V gene lookup returns CDR1 SGDLS and CDR2 YYNGEE. There are 14 residues in the CDR3. With V trimmed by 0 bases and J by 2 bases, 2 bases remained unmatched. CDR3 sequence: CASSVGAGAYEQYF. For the CDR3, the DNA is TGTGCCAGCAGCGTAGGTGCGGGGGCCTACGAGCAGTACTTC. Using reference TRBV9 and TRBJ2-7 for the parts outside the CDR3, the full variable domain is DSGVTQTPKHLITATGQRVTLRCSPRSGDLSVYWYQQSLDQGLQFLIQYYNGEERAKGNILERFSAQQFPDLHSELNLSSLELGDSALYFCASSVGAGAYEQYFGPGTRLTVT.

V is TRBV6-5 and J is TRBJ1-1; D is uncertain. Trimming removed 7 bases at V and 2 bases at J, with 14 bases between. Germline assignment: CDR1 MNHEY and CDR2 SVGAGI. This CDR3 has 14 amino acids. The CDR3 coding sequence is TGTGCCAGCAAAAATCAAGGGCCTAACACTGAAGCTTTCTTT. Translated: CASKNQGPNTEAFF.

This sequence joins TRBV11-2 and TRBJ1-2; the D gene is possibly TRBD1 (6 bases). The germline V and J ends were trimmed by 3 bases and 4 bases, with 15 bases remaining between them. CDR1 and CDR2 (germline): SGHAT, FQNNGV. This CDR3 comprises 15 residues. CDR3 region: CASSFSLGGSYGYTF. The CDR3, as DNA: TGTGCCAGCAGCTTCTCGCTCGGGGGCAGCTATGGCTACACCTTC.

The chain combines TRBV7-9 with TRBJ2-5; D is perhaps TRBD1 or TRBD2 (5 bases each). The CDR3 covers 13 residues. Trimming pared 5 bases from V and 2 bases from J, leaving 9 bases between. The germline V gene has CDR1 SEHNR and CDR2 FQNEAQ (reference sequence). CDR3 protein: CASSGGRQETQYF. CDR3 sequence (DNA): TGTGCCAGCAGCGGGGGAAGGCAAGAGACCCAGTACTTC.

The chain uses TRBV6-6 and TRBJ1-2; D not certain. CDR3 length: 15 amino acids. Germline V gene lookup returns CDR1 MNHNY and CDR2 SVGAGI (reference sequence). Trimming pared 6 bases from V and 7 bases from J, leaving 21 bases between. This chain's CDR3 is CASSPPGSDLFGYTF. The CDR3 bases are TGTGCCAGCAGCCCTCCCGGCAGCGACCTCTTTGGCTACACCTTC.

V gene TRBV27 combines with J gene TRBJ1-5; D is ambiguous. The germline gives CDR1 MNHEY, CDR2 SMNVEV (reference sequence). The CDR3 is made up of 18 amino acids. V shed 5 bases and J shed 2 bases, with 22 bases lying between them. CDR3 in amino acids: CASSPTPPGPGGNQPQHF. The CDR3, as DNA: TGTGCCAGCAGTCCCACCCCTCCCGGTCCCGGCGGCAATCAGCCCCAGCATTTT.